This T cell receptor beta chain was captured in a study of cytomegalovirus exposure and HLA in healthy donors. Study background: The 550 to 800 first-cohort repertoires and the 95 to 150 validation repertoires shared the same platform, a later analysis reported. Study-wide results and limits: Associated with cytomegalovirus, according to the listing, were 150 to 200 TCR beta chains. Rarity held for most TCR sequences, but there were some public TCRs that occurred in many donors.

The germline V gene encodes CDR1 SGHTA and CDR2 FQGNSA. V trimming: 2 bases; J trimming: 0 bases; junction bases outside the gene matches: 5. The CDR3 covers 16 residues. Remarks on this clone: Its specificity is unknown.

The donors were in the approximately 120-subject validation cohort, distinct from the approximately 700-subject first cohort. Sequencing used immunoSEQ multiplex PCR; TCRdb keeps in-frame clones, though not all of them. The top ten hold about 1.5% of the sample, which has some 130,000 clones, 88% seen once. The sequencing sample was made of PBMCs. V gene TRBV7-2 combines with J gene TRBJ2-7, with TRBD2 matching over 9 bases. This receptor was taken from a man aged 25 to 40 in good health and CMV-seronegative. CDR3 bases: TGTGCCAGCAGCTTAAGGGCGGGAGGGACCTCCTACGAGCAGTACTTC. Encoded protein: CASSLRAGGTSYEQYF.